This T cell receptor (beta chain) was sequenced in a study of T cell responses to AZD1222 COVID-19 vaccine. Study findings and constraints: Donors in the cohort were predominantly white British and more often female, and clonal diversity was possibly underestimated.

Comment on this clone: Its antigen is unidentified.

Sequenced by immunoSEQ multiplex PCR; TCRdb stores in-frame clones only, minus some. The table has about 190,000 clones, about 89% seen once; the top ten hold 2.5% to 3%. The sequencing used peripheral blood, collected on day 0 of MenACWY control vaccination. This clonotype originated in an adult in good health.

In nucleotides, the CDR3 is TGTGCCAGCAGCTCTCCTAGCGGGGGGGACACAGATACGCAGTATTTT. Its translation is CASSSPSGGDTDTQYF. The chain has TRBV5-4 and TRBJ2-3, with 12 bases lining up with TRBD2. Germline-derived CDR1 and CDR2 are SGHNT and YYREEE (reference sequence). CDR3 length: 16 amino acids. J lost 2 bases, V lost 3 bases, and 4 bases had no gene match.